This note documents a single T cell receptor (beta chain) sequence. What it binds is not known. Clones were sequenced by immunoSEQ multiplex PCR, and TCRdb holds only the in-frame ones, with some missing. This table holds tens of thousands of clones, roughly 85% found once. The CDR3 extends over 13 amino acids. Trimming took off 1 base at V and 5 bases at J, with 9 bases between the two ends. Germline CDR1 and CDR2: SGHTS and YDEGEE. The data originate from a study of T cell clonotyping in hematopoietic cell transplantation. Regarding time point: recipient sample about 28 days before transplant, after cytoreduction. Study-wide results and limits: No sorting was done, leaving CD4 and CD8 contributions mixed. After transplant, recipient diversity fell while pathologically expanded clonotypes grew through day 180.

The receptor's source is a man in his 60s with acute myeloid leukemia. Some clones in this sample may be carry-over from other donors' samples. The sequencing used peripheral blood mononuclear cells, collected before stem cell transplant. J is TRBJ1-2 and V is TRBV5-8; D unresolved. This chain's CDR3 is CASSLYGKYGYTF. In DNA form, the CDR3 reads TGTGCCAGCAGCTTGTATGGGAAATATGGCTACACCTTC.